The 9 T cell receptor beta chains below were found in one sample sequenced in a study of blood T cell repertoires in COVID-19. The method was immunoSEQ multiplex PCR; TCRdb's version includes in-frame clones alone and lacks a portion of them. The sample contains around 100,000 clones, 70% to 80% of which appear only once. The sequenced sample was peripheral blood. The receptors originated from a man in his 70s with active or convalescent COVID-19.

This clone appeared a few times. The chain links TRBV5-4 to TRBJ1-1; D is unclear. This CDR3 region has 15 residues. The germline V and J ends were trimmed by 4 bases and 0 bases, with 13 bases remaining between them. Germline V gene lookup returns CDR1 SGHNT and CDR2 YYREEE (reference sequence). The CDR3 here is CASSLPTGMNTEAFF. The CDR3 bases are TGTGCCAGCAGCCTGCCAACGGGGATGAACACTGAAGCTTTCTTT. Supplemented by reference TRBV5-4 and TRBJ1-1, the full variable domain reads ETGVTQSPTHLIKTRGQQVTLRCSSQSGHNTVSWYQQALGQGPQFIFQYYREEENGRGNFPPRFSGLQFPNYSSELNVNALELDDSALYLCASSLPTGMNTEAFFGQGTRLTVV.

The gene calls are TRBV30 and TRBJ2-1; TRBD2 is a possible D gene (7 bases). Trimming took 2 bases from V and 10 from J, leaving 24 bases between them. Germline values: CDR1 GTSNPN, CDR2 SVGIG (reference sequence). CDR3 length: 16 amino acids. The CDR3 is CAWSPPEGEGLTEQFF. In DNA form, the CDR3 reads TGTGCCTGGAGTCCACCGGAGGGGGAGGGCCTTACGGAGCAGTTCTTC.

The chain employs TRBV3-1 (or the pseudogene TRBV3-2) and TRBJ2-2; 9 nucleotides agree with TRBD1. Per germline, CDR1 LGHDT and CDR2 YNNKEL (reference sequence). The junction had 6 bases not matched to a gene; V was cut back by 1 base and J by 6 bases. The CDR3 covers 16 residues. CDR3 sequence: CASSQAWTGDAGELFF. Here the CDR3 DNA reads TGTGCCAGCAGCCAAGCCTGGACAGGGGATGCCGGGGAGCTGTTTTTT.

The V call is TRBV6-6, the J call TRBJ1-4; D is possibly TRBD1 (6 bases). Trimming took off 5 bases at V and 0 bases at J, with 25 bases between the two ends. CDR1 is MNHNY, CDR2 SVGAGI, per germline (reference sequence). The CDR3 spans 20 residues. The CDR3 is CASSQPGGVRGSTTNEKLFF. The CDR3 DNA reads as TGTGCCAGCAGTCAGCCCGGCGGAGTCAGGGGTTCTACAACTAATGAAAAACTGTTTTTT.

V and J are TRBV5-1 and TRBJ1-4; 9 bases are a match to TRBD1. Germline V gives CDR1 SGHRS, CDR2 YFSETQ. The V gene end was trimmed by 4 bases and the J gene end by 8 bases; junction bases not matched to a gene: 6. The CDR3 sequence is 14 residues long. CDR3 protein: CASSQQGAGEKLFF. For the CDR3, the DNA is TGCGCCAGCAGCCAACAGGGGGCGGGGGAAAAACTGTTTTTT.

The V call is TRBV6-6, the J call TRBJ1-5, with 8 bases identical to TRBD1. The CDR3 length is 13 residues. J gave up 2 bases and V 7 bases, and 1 base lay outside the gene matches. CDR1 is MNHNY, CDR2 SVGAGI, per germline (reference sequence). In DNA, the CDR3 is TGTGCCAGCACGACAGGGGGCAATCAGCCCCAGCATTTT. Translating gives CASTTGGNQPQHF.

The V and J genes are TRBV11-2 and TRBJ1-1; D is perhaps TRBD1 (6 bases). The CDR3 is made up of 15 amino acids. Germline V gives CDR1 SGHAT, CDR2 FQNNGV. The ends were cut back, 2 bases at V and 2 bases at J, with 12 bases in the middle. CDR3 nucleotide sequence: TGTGCCAGCAGCTTAATTGCCAGGGGCAACACTGAAGCTTTCTTT. Encoded protein: CASSLIARGNTEAFF. Full variable domain (rest looked up from reference TRBV11-2 and TRBJ1-1): EAGVAQSPRYKIIEKRQSVAFWCNPISGHATLYWYQQILGQGPKLLIQFQNNGVVDDSQLPKDRFSAERLKGVDSTLKIQPAKLEDSAVYLCASSLIARGNTEAFFGQGTRLTVV.

The chain combines TRBV5-5 with TRBJ1-5; 10 bases are a match to TRBD1. V lost 5 bases and J lost 4; bases outside the gene matches: 3. Germline V gene lookup returns CDR1 SGHKS and CDR2 YYEKEE (reference sequence). There are 14 residues in the CDR3. CDR3 region: CASSWDRGNQPQHF. The CDR3, as DNA: TGTGCCAGCAGTTGGGACAGGGGAAATCAGCCCCAGCATTTT.

This clone has just a few counts. V usage is TRBV6-1 and J usage is TRBJ1-1; a weak D match, TRBD1 (5 bases). The CDR3 runs 15 residues. V was pared by 1 base and J by 5 bases, with 14 bases between. Per germline, CDR1 MNHNS and CDR2 SASEGT. The CDR3 is CASSEVGQGWTEAFF. For the CDR3, the DNA is TGTGCCAGCAGTGAAGTAGGGCAGGGATGGACTGAAGCTTTCTTT.